Listed below are T cell receptor beta chains from one sample, sequenced in a study of OX40 agonist ivuxolimab in advanced cancers. Using immunoSEQ multiplex PCR, the repertoire was profiled, and TCRdb retains in-frame clones only, with some absent. The repertoire holds 60,000 to 80,000 clones, with more than 65% as singletons. The starting material was CD4+ or CD8+ T cells sorted from blood, obtained in a trial of the OX40 agonist ivuxolimab. These receptor sequences come from an adult with an advanced solid tumor such as melanoma, head and neck, liver or kidney cancer. Both conserved end residues are part of each CDR3. Fields, in order: V gene, clone size, J gene, D gene, CDR3 DNA, CDR3 protein. A D gene is named only where the DNA matches it firmly. The size entry is marked missing in some rows and otherwise reads once, few, many or a size class.

v_gene: TRBV15
abundance: once
j_gene: TRBJ1-1
d_gene: .
CDR3nt: TGTGCCACCAGCAGCTCCCTCGGGGAGAACACTGAAGCTTTCTTT
CDR3aa: CATSSSLGENTEAFF

v_gene: TRBV25-1
abundance: few
j_gene: TRBJ1-4
d_gene: .
CDR3nt: TGTGCCAGCAGTGATAACAGGGTTCTGGATGAAAAACTGTTTTTT
CDR3aa: CASSDNRVLDEKLFF

v_gene: TRBV5-6
abundance: .
j_gene: TRBJ1-6
d_gene: .
CDR3nt: TGTGCCAGCAGTTCAATAGGGGGGTCGTCCTATAATTCACCCCTCCACTTT
CDR3aa: CASSSIGGSSYNSPLHF

v_gene: TRBV5-1
abundance: .
j_gene: TRBJ1-3
d_gene: .
CDR3nt: TGCGCCAGCAGCGAGGCGGATCAGGGTTACGGAAACACCATATATTTT
CDR3aa: CASSEADQGYGNTIYF

v_gene: TRBV4-1
abundance: few
j_gene: TRBJ2-5
d_gene: .
CDR3nt: TGCGCCAGCAGCCAGTCGACGGAAGAGACCCAGTACTTC
CDR3aa: CASSQSTEETQYF

v_gene: TRBV19
abundance: .
j_gene: TRBJ2-1
d_gene: .
CDR3nt: TGTGCCAGTAGTACCTCGGGCCGGGGGCTTAACAATGAGCAGTTCTTC
CDR3aa: CASSTSGRGLNNEQFF

v_gene: TRBV4-3
abundance: .
j_gene: TRBJ1-2
d_gene: TRBD1
CDR3nt: TGCGCCAGCAGCCAACGCGTCGCAGGGGGCTATGGCTACACCTTC
CDR3aa: CASSQRVAGGYGYTF

v_gene: TRBV6-6
abundance: .
j_gene: TRBJ1-1
d_gene: .
CDR3nt: TGTGCCAGCACCCAGGCGATGAACACTGAAGCTTTCTTT
CDR3aa: CASTQAMNTEAFF

v_gene: TRBV6-1
abundance: .
j_gene: TRBJ2-2
d_gene: TRBD2
CDR3nt: TGTGCCAGCCGTAGACTAGCGGGGGATACCGGGGAGCTGTTTTTT
CDR3aa: CASRRLAGDTGELFF

v_gene: TRBV7-3
abundance: .
j_gene: TRBJ1-1
d_gene: .
CDR3nt: TGTGCCAGCAGCTCGGCCCGGGCAGGGAGCTTTCGGGCTCGAGTGAACACTGAAGCTTTCTTT
CDR3aa: CASSSARAGSFRARVNTEAFF

v_gene: TRBV25-1
abundance: .
j_gene: TRBJ2-1
d_gene: TRBD2
CDR3nt: TGTGCCAGCAGTGACCCCCCTGCGGGGGGGGAGCAGTTCTTC
CDR3aa: CASSDPPAGGEQFF

v_gene: TRBV6-6
abundance: .
j_gene: TRBJ1-2
d_gene: .
CDR3nt: TGTGCCAGCAAAATCCGGGACGGCCATGGCTACACCTTC
CDR3aa: CASKIRDGHGYTF

v_gene: TRBV5-6
abundance: .
j_gene: TRBJ2-7
d_gene: .
CDR3nt: TGTGCCAGCAGCTGGCGGGACGGGGACTACGAGCAGTACTTC
CDR3aa: CASSWRDGDYEQYF

v_gene: TRBV7-3
abundance: .
j_gene: TRBJ1-2
d_gene: .
CDR3nt: TGTGCCAGCAGCCCCCAATTTGGGGGGCGCCTATCGTCTGGCTACACCTTC
CDR3aa: CASSPQFGGRLSSGYTF

v_gene: TRBV2
abundance: .
j_gene: TRBJ1-2
d_gene: .
CDR3nt: TGTGCCAGCAGTGAAGAGCGGGGGCGCACTGGCTACACCTTC
CDR3aa: CASSEERGRTGYTF

v_gene: TRBV5-8
abundance: .
j_gene: TRBJ1-1
d_gene: .
CDR3nt: TGTGCCAGCAGCTTGTTATTGACTGAAGCTTTCTTT
CDR3aa: CASSLLLTEAFF

v_gene: TRBV7-6
abundance: .
j_gene: TRBJ2-5
d_gene: TRBD1
CDR3nt: TGTGCCAGCAGCTTAGAATCACAGGGGGCGGGGGAGACCCAGTACTTC
CDR3aa: CASSLESQGAGETQYF

v_gene: TRBV6-7
abundance: .
j_gene: TRBJ1-1
d_gene: .
CDR3nt: TGTGCCAGCAGTCGGGACACTGAAGCTTTCTTT
CDR3aa: CASSRDTEAFF

v_gene: TRBV14
abundance: few
j_gene: TRBJ2-7
d_gene: .
CDR3nt: TGTGCCAGCAGCATAAACGAAAGGGGTAAACAGTACTTC
CDR3aa: CASSINERGKQYF

v_gene: TRBV11-2
abundance: .
j_gene: TRBJ1-2
d_gene: TRBD1
CDR3nt: TGTGCCAGCATCCCTTCTTTGGGACAGGGGGCTGGCTACACCTTC
CDR3aa: CASIPSLGQGAGYTF

v_gene: TRBV9
abundance: .
j_gene: TRBJ2-3
d_gene: .
CDR3nt: TGTGCCAGCAGCAAAGGACAGAGAGTTTGGGGCACAGATACGCAGTATTTT
CDR3aa: CASSKGQRVWGTDTQYF

v_gene: TRBV14
abundance: .
j_gene: TRBJ1-6
d_gene: .
CDR3nt: TGTGCCAGCAGCCCAAGGACAGATTCACCCCTCCACTTT
CDR3aa: CASSPRTDSPLHF

v_gene: TRBV5-8
abundance: .
j_gene: TRBJ2-7
d_gene: TRBD2
CDR3nt: TGTGCCAGCAGCGCCCGGTGGCGGGAGAGAACCTACGAGCAGTACTTC
CDR3aa: CASSARWRERTYEQYF

v_gene: TRBV7-8
abundance: few
j_gene: TRBJ2-7
d_gene: TRBD2
CDR3nt: TGTGCCAGCAGCTTCTGGACTAGCGGGAGGTCCGAGCAGTACTTC
CDR3aa: CASSFWTSGRSEQYF

v_gene: TRBV2
abundance: .
j_gene: TRBJ2-5
d_gene: TRBD1
CDR3nt: TGTGCCAGCAGTCCCCAACCCCCGGGACAGTCGCAAGAGACCCAGTACTTC
CDR3aa: CASSPQPPGQSQETQYF

v_gene: TRBV29-1
abundance: .
j_gene: TRBJ2-5
d_gene: TRBD1
CDR3nt: TGCAGCGGACGACAGGGGGCAGAGACCCAGTACTTC
CDR3aa: CSGRQGAETQYF

v_gene: TRBV19
abundance: .
j_gene: TRBJ2-2
d_gene: TRBD2
CDR3nt: TGTGCCAGTAGCCCATCCCTAGCGGGGGGGTACACCGGGGAGCTGTTTTTT
CDR3aa: CASSPSLAGGYTGELFF

v_gene: TRBV5-1
abundance: .
j_gene: TRBJ1-3
d_gene: .
CDR3nt: TGCGCCAGCAGCACCTCAGGTGACTCTGGAAACACCATATATTTT
CDR3aa: CASSTSGDSGNTIYF

v_gene: TRBV5-4
abundance: .
j_gene: TRBJ2-7
d_gene: TRBD2
CDR3nt: TGTGCCAGCAGCTTGGTTAGCGGGAGTACCTACGAGCAGTACTTC
CDR3aa: CASSLVSGSTYEQYF

v_gene: TRBV6-1
abundance: .
j_gene: TRBJ2-7
d_gene: .
CDR3nt: TGTGCCAGCAGTGAAGTTCGGGGGACCGAGCAGTACTTC
CDR3aa: CASSEVRGTEQYF

v_gene: TRBV19
abundance: .
j_gene: TRBJ2-2
d_gene: TRBD2
CDR3nt: TGTGCCAGTACCGTGGGGCTAGCGGGATTTAACACCGGGGAGCTGTTTTTT
CDR3aa: CASTVGLAGFNTGELFF

v_gene: TRBV30
abundance: .
j_gene: TRBJ2-1
d_gene: .
CDR3nt: TGTGCCTGGAGTGTTTATGAGCAGTTCTTC
CDR3aa: CAWSVYEQFF

v_gene: TRBV7-8
abundance: .
j_gene: TRBJ1-2
d_gene: TRBD1
CDR3nt: TGTGCCAGCAGTCCTAAAACAGGGGTGGATAACTATGGCTACACCTTC
CDR3aa: CASSPKTGVDNYGYTF

v_gene: TRBV14
abundance: .
j_gene: TRBJ1-1
d_gene: .
CDR3nt: TGTGCCAGCAGCCAAGGGGCCACTGAAGCTTTCTTT
CDR3aa: CASSQGATEAFF

v_gene: TRBV2
abundance: .
j_gene: TRBJ2-2
d_gene: TRBD2
CDR3nt: TGTGCCAGCATAAGCGGGAGAGGGCCCGGGGAGCTGTTTTTT
CDR3aa: CASISGRGPGELFF

v_gene: TRBV4-2
abundance: few
j_gene: TRBJ2-1
d_gene: .
CDR3nt: TGTGCCAGCAGCCAAGGTCAGGGGTCAGGTGAGCAGTTCTTC
CDR3aa: CASSQGQGSGEQFF

v_gene: TRBV20-1
abundance: .
j_gene: TRBJ1-2
d_gene: .
CDR3nt: TGCAGTGCTGCGGCTGGGGGAGGCTACACCTTC
CDR3aa: CSAAAGGGYTF

v_gene: TRBV4-1
abundance: .
j_gene: TRBJ2-2
d_gene: .
CDR3nt: TGCGCCAGCAGCCAAGGTTTCTCAGGGGCGTTTTCGGGGGAGCTGTTTTTT
CDR3aa: CASSQGFSGAFSGELFF

v_gene: TRBV5-1
abundance: .
j_gene: TRBJ1-3
d_gene: TRBD1
CDR3nt: TGCGCCAGCAGCTTGGCAGGACAGGGGTTTGGAAACACCATATATTTT
CDR3aa: CASSLAGQGFGNTIYF

v_gene: TRBV6-6
abundance: .
j_gene: TRBJ1-1
d_gene: .
CDR3nt: TGTGCCAGCAGTTACTCGAGCCAGGGCGGCACTGAAGCTTTCTTT
CDR3aa: CASSYSSQGGTEAFF

v_gene: TRBV5-8
abundance: .
j_gene: TRBJ1-1
d_gene: .
CDR3nt: TGTGCCAGCAGCTTGGGGGGTGGTGGTGAAGCTTTCTTT
CDR3aa: CASSLGGGGEAFF

v_gene: TRBV5-1
abundance: .
j_gene: TRBJ1-6
d_gene: TRBD1
CDR3nt: TGCGCCAGCAGCTTGACAGGGGGCGGTGGTTCACCCCTCCACTTT
CDR3aa: CASSLTGGGGSPLHF

v_gene: TRBV7-8
abundance: .
j_gene: TRBJ2-7
d_gene: .
CDR3nt: TGTGCCAGCAGCTCTCCAGGGGCGGGTGAGACCTACGAGCAGTACTTC
CDR3aa: CASSSPGAGETYEQYF

v_gene: TRBV7-6
abundance: .
j_gene: TRBJ2-7
d_gene: TRBD1
CDR3nt: TGTGCCAGCAGCCCTTGGCGGGACAGGAGCTCCTACGAGCAGTACTTC
CDR3aa: CASSPWRDRSSYEQYF

v_gene: TRBV5-1
abundance: .
j_gene: TRBJ2-3
d_gene: TRBD2
CDR3nt: TGCGCCAGCAGCTTGACAGCGGGGGATCTTAGCACAGATACGCAGTATTTT
CDR3aa: CASSLTAGDLSTDTQYF

v_gene: TRBV2
abundance: .
j_gene: TRBJ2-7
d_gene: .
CDR3nt: TGTGCCAACGACAGGATTCGGTCCTACGAGCAGTACTTC
CDR3aa: CANDRIRSYEQYF

v_gene: TRBV19
abundance: .
j_gene: TRBJ1-4
d_gene: TRBD1
CDR3nt: TGTGCCAGTGATGACAGGGCCCGTAATGAAAAACTGTTTTTT
CDR3aa: CASDDRARNEKLFF

v_gene: TRBV7-2
abundance: .
j_gene: TRBJ1-1
d_gene: .
CDR3nt: TGTGCCACCCTAACTGGGGGCTATTCCGCTGAAGCTTTCTTT
CDR3aa: CATLTGGYSAEAFF

v_gene: TRBV2
abundance: .
j_gene: TRBJ2-2
d_gene: .
CDR3nt: TGTGCCAGCAGACTTGGACAAACGAGCACCGGGGAGCTGTTTTTT
CDR3aa: CASRLGQTSTGELFF

v_gene: TRBV5-6
abundance: .
j_gene: TRBJ1-5
d_gene: .
CDR3nt: TGTGCCAGCAGCTTTCGGTCAGGCGGGCAGCCCCAGCATTTT
CDR3aa: CASSFRSGGQPQHF

v_gene: TRBV7-2
abundance: .
j_gene: TRBJ2-7
d_gene: .
CDR3nt: TGTGCCAGCAGCTTAGCGATGGGGAGCTACGAGCAGTACTTC
CDR3aa: CASSLAMGSYEQYF

v_gene: TRBV6-1
abundance: .
j_gene: TRBJ1-2
d_gene: .
CDR3nt: TGTGCCAGTAGGGATCGATTCGATGGCTACACCTTC
CDR3aa: CASRDRFDGYTF

v_gene: TRBV7-9
abundance: .
j_gene: TRBJ2-1
d_gene: .
CDR3nt: TGTGCCAGCAGCAACACCCTTCCGAGCTCCTACAATGAGCAGTTCTTC
CDR3aa: CASSNTLPSSYNEQFF

v_gene: TRBV18
abundance: .
j_gene: TRBJ1-1
d_gene: .
CDR3nt: TGTGCCAGCTCTCGCGACAGGATCAACACTGAAGCTTTCTTT
CDR3aa: CASSRDRINTEAFF